The 14 T cell receptor beta chains reported below all come from one sample, sequenced in a study of blood T cell repertoires in COVID-19. Using immunoSEQ multiplex PCR, the repertoire was profiled, and TCRdb retains in-frame clones only, with some absent. The repertoire holds about 260,000 clones, over 70% seen once, with over 3% in the top ten. The sample was PBMCs or T cells enriched from blood (not recorded which). The receptor source for this set is a woman in her thirties or forties who had been exposed to COVID-19.

V gene TRBV6-4 combines with J gene TRBJ2-1; 9 positions agree with TRBD1. This CDR3 comprises 14 residues. The trim removed 3 bases at V and 8 bases at J, leaving 5 bases unmatched. Germline V CDR1 and CDR2: MRHNA, SNTAGT. CDR3 region: CASSEGTGMYEQFF. The CDR3 nucleotides read TGTGCCAGCAGTGAGGGGACAGGGATGTATGAGCAGTTCTTC.

The chain recombines TRBV24-1 with TRBJ1-1; D remains ambiguous. CDR3 length equals 14 residues. The germline gives CDR1 KGHDR, CDR2 SFDVKD. Trimming cost V 0 bases and J 8 bases, with 12 bases left between them. CDR3 protein: CATSDLGRPGEAFF. Written as DNA, the CDR3 is TGTGCCACCAGTGATTTGGGGAGACCGGGAGAAGCTTTCTTT.

This clone is medium-sized by share. This chain joins TRBV6-2 or TRBV6-3 and TRBJ2-2, with a tentative D call TRBD1 (5 bases). Trimming cost V 6 bases and J 5 bases, with 16 bases left between them. The CDR3 runs 15 residues. Germline CDR1 MNHEY, CDR2 SVGEGT. The CDR3 DNA reads TGTGCCAGCAGCCGCCAGGGAAGTGAGACCGGGGAGCTGTTTTTT. Translation: CASSRQGSETGELFF.

The chain uses TRBV27 and TRBJ2-7; TRBD1 might be the D (5 bases). The CDR3 is 14 amino acids. Trimming removed 0 bases from V and 4 bases from J, with 10 bases in between. Germline lookup yields CDR1 MNHEY and CDR2 SMNVEV (reference sequence). The CDR3 loop reads CASSLSMTAYEQYV. CDR3 bases: TGTGCCAGCAGTTTATCGATGACAGCTTACGAGCAGTACGTC.

The V and J genes are TRBV6-5 and TRBJ1-1; TRBD1 agrees at 7 bases. The V and J ends lost 6 bases and 1 base, in that order; junction bases with no gene match: 5. Germline values: CDR1 MNHEY, CDR2 SVGAGI. The CDR3 extends over 14 amino acids. The CDR3 loop reads CASSLGQPNTEAFF. The DNA of the CDR3 is TGTGCCAGCAGCCTGGGACAGCCGAACACTGAAGCTTTCTTT.

This chain connects TRBV9 to TRBJ2-7; TRBD1 matches 9 bases. After removal of 0 bases from V and 3 bases from J, the junction contained 4 bases not matched to a gene. Germline V gene sequence: CDR1 SGDLS, CDR2 YYNGEE. This CDR3 region has 15 residues. The CDR3 loop reads CASSVGQGQGYEQYF. Written as DNA, the CDR3 is TGTGCCAGCAGCGTAGGTCAGGGACAGGGCTACGAGCAGTACTTC.

This chain links TRBV10-3 with TRBJ1-5; D may be TRBD1 (5 bases). V lost 8 bases, J lost 2 bases, and 7 bases lay in between. Germline V lookup: CDR1 ENHRY, CDR2 SYGVKD. The CDR3 has 12 residues. The CDR3 nucleotides are TGTGCCATCGGGGGGGGCAATCAGCCCCAGCATTTT. Translating gives CAIGGGNQPQHF.

The chain combines TRBV6-2 or TRBV6-3 with TRBJ1-5; the D gene is possibly TRBD1 (5 bases). Germline V gives CDR1 MNHEY, CDR2 SVGEGT. There are 16 residues in the CDR3. Trimming left V 2 bases short and J 3 bases short, with 14 bases between. CDR3 amino acids: CASSYGLGGFNQPQHF. The CDR3 DNA is TGTGCCAGCAGTTACGGCCTCGGGGGTTTCAATCAGCCCCAGCATTTT.

The J gene is TRBJ1-1, the V gene TRBV11-2; D remains ambiguous. With 5 bases removed from V and 5 bases from J, the gap between germline ends came to 15 bases. CDR3 size: 14 residues. Germline V CDR1 and CDR2: SGHAT, FQNNGV. CDR3 sequence (DNA): TGTGCCAGCAGCCAACAACCCTCGGGAACTGAAGCTTTCTTT. It is translated as CASSQQPSGTEAFF.

The chain joins TRBV29-1 to TRBJ1-1; TRBD1 agrees at 10 bases. Germline CDR1 is SQVTM and CDR2 is ANQGSEA. Trimming removed 6 bases from V and 10 bases from J; junction bases left unmatched: 8. The CDR3 length is 12 residues. The CDR3 is CSVTGTGARAFF. CDR3 sequence (DNA): TGCAGCGTCACCGGGACAGGGGCGAGAGCTTTCTTT. Complete variable domain (other parts from reference TRBV29-1 and TRBJ1-1): SAVISQKPSRDICQRGTSLTIQCQVDSQVTMMFWYRQQPGQSLTLIATANQGSEATYESGFVIDKFPISRPNLTFSTLTVSNMSPEDSSIYLCSVTGTGARAFFGQGTRLTVV.

The chain employs TRBV20-1 and TRBJ1-1; 7 bases fit TRBD1. Unmatched junction bases numbered 9, after V lost 3 bases and J lost 2 bases. There are 15 residues in the CDR3. Germline V gives CDR1 DFQATT, CDR2 SNEGSKA (reference sequence). CDR3 DNA: TGCAGTGCTAGTTTACCCCAGGGGGAAAACACTGAAGCTTTCTTT. Its protein is CSASLPQGENTEAFF.

The chain has TRBV15 and TRBJ1-1; D might be TRBD1 (5 bases). V lost 5 bases and J 0 bases, leaving 10 bases between the germline ends. This CDR3 has 14 amino acids. Germline V CDR1 and CDR2: LNHNV, YYDKDF (reference sequence). CDR3 in DNA: TGTGCCACCAGCGGCGACAGATTGAACACTGAAGCTTTCTTT. Its translation: CATSGDRLNTEAFF.

Points on this clone: The same CDR3 also results from other DNA sequences found in this sample. The chain is built from TRBV28 and TRBJ1-5, with a possible D match to TRBD1 (6 bases). Deletions cut 6 bases from V and 7 bases from J, with 10 bases between. Germline lookup yields CDR1 MDHEN and CDR2 SYDVKM. CDR3 length: 12 residues. CDR3 sequence (DNA): TGTGCCAGCAGCTTAACAGGGCAGCCCCAGCATTTT. It codes for CASSLTGQPQHF.

The chain couples TRBV7-2 to TRBJ2-1, with D possibly matching TRBD2 (5 bases). Trimming shortened V by 3 bases and J by 6 bases, and 9 bases separated the two germline ends. Germline CDR1 and CDR2: SGHTA and FQGNSA. The CDR3 consists of 13 residues. CDR3 amino acids: CASSLGGSNEQFF. The CDR3 DNA follows: TGTGCCAGCAGCTTGGGCGGGTCCAATGAGCAGTTCTTC.